This T cell receptor (beta chain) was observed in a study of T cell changes during pregnancy in multiple sclerosis. This clone came up once. The data were produced by immunoSEQ multiplex PCR, yet TCRdb's version contains in-frame clones alone and is incomplete. This sample has approximately 10,000 clones, with 83% found just once. Germline assignment: CDR1 ENHRY and CDR2 SYGVKD. The CDR3 runs to 11 residues. Trimming took off 5 bases at V and 7 bases at J, with 8 bases between the two ends. The TCR sequence derives from a female donor in good health, enrolled as a control in a pregnancy study. The chain links TRBV10-3 to TRBJ1-1; maybe TRBD1 (6 bases). Here the sequenced sample was CD8+ T cells from peripheral blood mononuclear cells, taken in the third trimester of pregnancy. The CDR3 sequence: CAISQGYEAFF. The CDR3 nucleotides read TGTGCCATCAGTCAGGGGTATGAAGCTTTCTTT.